This TCR beta chain was sequenced for a study of blood T cell repertoires in COVID-19. About the research overall: Sources were T cells, B-cell-depleted T cells, or PBMCs; the material itself was cDNA or gDNA.

The repertoire was sequenced with immunoSEQ multiplex PCR; TCRdb's copy has only in-frame clones and lacks some. The table shows approximately 490,000 clones, with approximately 90% occurring only once. V lost 6 bases and J lost 4, with 21 bases in between. The CDR3 totals 16 residues. In germline, CDR1 is KGHSH, CDR2 LQKENI. Sequencing used PBMCs or T cells enriched from blood (not recorded which). This TCR derives from a woman between 18 and 29 years old who had recovered from COVID-19. This chain connects TRBV18 to TRBJ1-2; a possible D gene is TRBD1 (5 bases). The chain's CDR3 is CASSPVTGISTYGYTF. Here the CDR3 DNA reads TGTGCCAGCTCGCCCGTAACAGGAATCAGTACCTATGGCTACACCTTC.